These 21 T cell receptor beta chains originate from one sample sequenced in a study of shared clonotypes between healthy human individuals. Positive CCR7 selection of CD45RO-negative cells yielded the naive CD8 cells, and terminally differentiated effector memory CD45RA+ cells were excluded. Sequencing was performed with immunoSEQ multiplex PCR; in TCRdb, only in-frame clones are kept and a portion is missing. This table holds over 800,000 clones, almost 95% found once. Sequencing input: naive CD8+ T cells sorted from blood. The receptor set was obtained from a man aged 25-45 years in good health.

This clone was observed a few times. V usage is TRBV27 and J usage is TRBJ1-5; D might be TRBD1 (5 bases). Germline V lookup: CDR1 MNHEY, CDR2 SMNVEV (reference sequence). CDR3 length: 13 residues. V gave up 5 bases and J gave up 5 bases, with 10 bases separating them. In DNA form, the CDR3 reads TGTGCCAGCAGTGCAGGGACCCATCAGCCCCAGCATTTT. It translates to CASSAGTHQPQHF.

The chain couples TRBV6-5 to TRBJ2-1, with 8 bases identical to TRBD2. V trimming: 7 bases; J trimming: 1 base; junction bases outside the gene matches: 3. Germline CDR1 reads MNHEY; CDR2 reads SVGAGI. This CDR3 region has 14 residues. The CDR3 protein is CASTKRGSYNEQFF. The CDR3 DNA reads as TGTGCCAGCACGAAGCGGGGGTCCTACAATGAGCAGTTCTTC.

The CDR3: CASSGTSGLDPYEQYF. The DNA for the CDR3 is TGTGCCAGCAGTGGGACTAGCGGACTCGATCCCTACGAGCAGTACTTC. The chain combines TRBV28 with TRBJ2-7, with 11 bases that match TRBD2. Trimming removed 5 bases from V and 2 bases from J; junction bases left unmatched: 8. The CDR3 length is 16 residues. Per germline, CDR1 MDHEN and CDR2 SYDVKM. Filled out from reference TRBV28 and TRBJ2-7, the complete variable domain reads DVKVTQSSRYLVKRTGEKVFLECVQDMDHENMFWYRQDPGLGLRLIYFSYDVKMKEKGDIPEGYSVSREKKERFSLILESASTNQTSMYLCASSGTSGLDPYEQYFGPGTRLTVT.

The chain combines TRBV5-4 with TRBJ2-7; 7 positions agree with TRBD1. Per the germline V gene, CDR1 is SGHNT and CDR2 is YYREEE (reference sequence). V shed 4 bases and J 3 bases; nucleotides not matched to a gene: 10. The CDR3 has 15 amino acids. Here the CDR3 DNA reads TGTGCCAGCAGCCCCGCTCCCCAGGGGGTCTACGAGCAGTACTTC. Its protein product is CASSPAPQGVYEQYF.

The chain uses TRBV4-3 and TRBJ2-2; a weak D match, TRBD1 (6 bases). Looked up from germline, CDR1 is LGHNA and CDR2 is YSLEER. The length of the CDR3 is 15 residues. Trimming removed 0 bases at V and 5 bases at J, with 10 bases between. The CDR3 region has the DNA TGCGCCAGCAGCCAAGATCGGACAGTTACCGGGGAGCTGTTTTTT. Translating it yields CASSQDRTVTGELFF.

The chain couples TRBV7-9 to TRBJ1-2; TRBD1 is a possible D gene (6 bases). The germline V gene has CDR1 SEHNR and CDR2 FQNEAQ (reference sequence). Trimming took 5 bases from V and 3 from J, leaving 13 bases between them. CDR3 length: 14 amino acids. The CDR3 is CASSREDSYYGYTF. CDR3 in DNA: TGTGCCAGCAGCCGAGAGGACAGTTACTATGGCTACACCTTC.

In DNA, the CDR3 is TGTGCTAGTGGTTTGGGGGACGCCTCCGGAGAGACCCAGTACTTC. Encoded protein: CASGLGDASGETQYF. This rearrangement joins TRBV12-5 to TRBJ2-5; D might be TRBD1 or TRBD2, each matching 5 bases. Between the trimmed V and J ends, which lost 1 base and 4 bases, there was a span of 13 bases. The CDR3 has 15 amino acids. Germline assignment: CDR1 LGHNT and CDR2 FRNRAP.

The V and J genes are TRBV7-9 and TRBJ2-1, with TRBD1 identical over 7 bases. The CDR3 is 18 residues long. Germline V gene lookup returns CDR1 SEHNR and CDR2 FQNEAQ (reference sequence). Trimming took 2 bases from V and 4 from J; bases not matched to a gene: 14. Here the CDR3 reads CASSLPVSGTAKYNEQFF. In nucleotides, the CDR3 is TGTGCCAGCAGCTTACCGGTTTCCGGGACAGCTAAATACAATGAGCAGTTCTTC.

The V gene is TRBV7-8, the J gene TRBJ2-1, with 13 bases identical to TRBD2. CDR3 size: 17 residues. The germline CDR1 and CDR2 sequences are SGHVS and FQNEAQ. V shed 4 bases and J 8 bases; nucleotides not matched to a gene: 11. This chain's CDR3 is CASSSGLAGVRFDEQFF. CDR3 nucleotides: TGTGCCAGCAGCTCCGGACTAGCGGGAGTACGTTTCGATGAGCAGTTCTTC.

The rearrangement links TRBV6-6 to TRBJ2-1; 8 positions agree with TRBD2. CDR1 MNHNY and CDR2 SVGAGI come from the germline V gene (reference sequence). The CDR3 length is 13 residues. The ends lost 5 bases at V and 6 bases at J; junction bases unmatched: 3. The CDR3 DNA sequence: TGTGCCAGCAGTCCCCTAGCGGGCAATGAGCAGTTCTTC. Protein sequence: CASSPLAGNEQFF.

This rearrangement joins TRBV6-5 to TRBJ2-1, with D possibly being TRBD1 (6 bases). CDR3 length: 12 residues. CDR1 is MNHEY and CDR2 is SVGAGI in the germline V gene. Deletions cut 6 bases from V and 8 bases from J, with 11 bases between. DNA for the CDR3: TGTGCCAGCAGAGATACAGGGTATGAGCAGTTCTTC. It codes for CASRDTGYEQFF.

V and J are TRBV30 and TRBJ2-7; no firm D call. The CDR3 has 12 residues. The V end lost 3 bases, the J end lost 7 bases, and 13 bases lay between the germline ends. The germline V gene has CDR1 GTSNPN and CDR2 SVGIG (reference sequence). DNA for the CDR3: TGTGCCTGGAGCTCCGTGGGCCGGGAGCAGTACTTC. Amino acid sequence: CAWSSVGREQYF.

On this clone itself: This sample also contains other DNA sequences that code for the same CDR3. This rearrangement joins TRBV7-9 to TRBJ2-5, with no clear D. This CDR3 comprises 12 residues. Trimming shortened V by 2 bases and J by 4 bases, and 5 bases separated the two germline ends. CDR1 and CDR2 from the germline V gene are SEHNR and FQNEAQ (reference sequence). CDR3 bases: TGTGCCAGCAGCTTAAGTGCAGAGACCCAGTACTTC. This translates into CASSLSAETQYF.

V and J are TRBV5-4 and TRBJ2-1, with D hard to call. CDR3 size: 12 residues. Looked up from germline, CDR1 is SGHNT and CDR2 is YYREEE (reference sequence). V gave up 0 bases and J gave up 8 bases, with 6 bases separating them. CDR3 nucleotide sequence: TGTGCCAGCAGCTTGGGGACGGATGAGCAGTTCTTC. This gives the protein CASSLGTDEQFF.

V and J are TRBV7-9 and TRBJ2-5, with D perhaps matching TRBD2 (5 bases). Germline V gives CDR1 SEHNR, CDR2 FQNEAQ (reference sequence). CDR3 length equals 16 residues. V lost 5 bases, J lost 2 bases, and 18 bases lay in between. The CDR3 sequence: CASSLVSGRGQETQYF. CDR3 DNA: TGTGCCAGCAGCCTTGTTTCGGGGAGAGGGCAAGAGACCCAGTACTTC.

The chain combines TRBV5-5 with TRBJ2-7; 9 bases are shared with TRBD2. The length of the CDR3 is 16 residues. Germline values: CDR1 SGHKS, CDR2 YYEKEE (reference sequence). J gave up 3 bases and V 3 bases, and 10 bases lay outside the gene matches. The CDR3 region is CASSSPLGREGYEQYF. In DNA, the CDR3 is TGTGCCAGCAGCTCCCCCCTGGGGCGGGAGGGCTACGAGCAGTACTTC. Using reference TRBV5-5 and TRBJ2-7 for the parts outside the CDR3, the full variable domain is DAGVTQSPTHLIKTRGQQVTLRCSPISGHKSVSWYQQVLGQGPQFIFQYYEKEERGRGNFPDRFSARQFPNYSSELNVNALLLGDSALYLCASSSPLGREGYEQYFGPGTRLTVT.

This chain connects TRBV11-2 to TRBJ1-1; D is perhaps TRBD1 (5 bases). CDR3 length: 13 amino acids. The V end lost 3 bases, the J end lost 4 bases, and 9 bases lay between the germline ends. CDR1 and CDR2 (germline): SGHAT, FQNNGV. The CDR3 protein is CASSFPGRTEAFF. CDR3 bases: TGTGCCAGCAGCTTCCCAGGGCGCACTGAAGCTTTCTTT.

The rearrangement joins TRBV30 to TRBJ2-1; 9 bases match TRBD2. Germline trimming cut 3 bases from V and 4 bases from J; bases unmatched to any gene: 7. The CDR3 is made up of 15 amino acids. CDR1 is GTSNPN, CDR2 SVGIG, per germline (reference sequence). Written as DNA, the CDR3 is TGTGCCTGGAGGAGTAGCGGGAGCCTGTACAATGAGCAGTTCTTC. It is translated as CAWRSSGSLYNEQFF.

CDR3 coding DNA: TGTGCCATCTCGGTGGCAGGCTCCTACGAGCAGTACTTC. This sequence encodes CAISVAGSYEQYF. V gene TRBV10-3 combines with J gene TRBJ2-7; D is undetermined. Trimming took off 8 bases at V and 0 bases at J, with 11 bases between the two ends. Germline assignment: CDR1 ENHRY and CDR2 SYGVKD. This CDR3 is 13 amino acids long.

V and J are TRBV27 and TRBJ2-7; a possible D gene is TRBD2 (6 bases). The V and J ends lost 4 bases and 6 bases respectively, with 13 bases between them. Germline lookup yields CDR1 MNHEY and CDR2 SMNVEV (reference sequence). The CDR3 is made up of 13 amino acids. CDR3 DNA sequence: TGTGCCAGCAGTTGGGACTCACTGGGCGAGCAGTACTTC. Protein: CASSWDSLGEQYF.

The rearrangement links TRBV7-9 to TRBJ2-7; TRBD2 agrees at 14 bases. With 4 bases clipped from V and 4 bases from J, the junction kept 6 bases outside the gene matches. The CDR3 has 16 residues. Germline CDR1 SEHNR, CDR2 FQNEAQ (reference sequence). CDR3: CASSSGLAGDSYEQYF. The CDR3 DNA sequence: TGTGCCAGCAGCTCGGGACTAGCGGGAGATTCTTACGAGCAGTACTTC.